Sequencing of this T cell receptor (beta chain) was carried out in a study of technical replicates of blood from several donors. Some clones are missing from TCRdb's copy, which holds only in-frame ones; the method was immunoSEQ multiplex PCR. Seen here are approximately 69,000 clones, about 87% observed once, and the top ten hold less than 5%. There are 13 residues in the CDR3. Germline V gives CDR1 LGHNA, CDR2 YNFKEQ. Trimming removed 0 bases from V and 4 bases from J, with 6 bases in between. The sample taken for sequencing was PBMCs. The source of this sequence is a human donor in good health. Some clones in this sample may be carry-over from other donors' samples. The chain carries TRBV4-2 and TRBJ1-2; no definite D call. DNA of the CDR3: TGTGCCAGCAGCCAAGATTTATCCTATGGCTACACCTTC. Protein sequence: CASSQDLSYGYTF.